Shown below are 20 T cell receptor beta chains from a single sample sequenced in a study of CD8+CD57+ T cells in acquired aplastic anemia. According to the study, genomic DNA was the template for TCR beta VDJ and CDR3 profiling. From the reads, TCRdb called clonotypes with MiXCR, one entry per CDR3 protein. The table has about 240,000 distinct CDR3 sequences, around half seen once; the top ten hold 7.8%. Individuals selected for sequencing had exhibited CD8+CD57+ cell expansion on flow cytometry. Input material: sorted CD4+, CD8+, or CD8+CD57+ T cells (not recorded which) from PBMCs. The origin of the receptors is a human donor with aplastic anemia.

This clonotype was observed many times. The chain couples TRBV19 to TRBJ1-6; no clear D. This CDR3 is 17 amino acids long. V gave up 3 bases and J gave up 3 bases, with 15 bases separating them. Germline lookup yields CDR1 LNHDA and CDR2 SQIVND (reference sequence). CDR3 sequence reads: CASSIEQEGFYNSPLHF. In DNA form, the CDR3 reads TGTGCCAGTAGTATTGAGCAGGAGGGCTTCTATAATTCACCCCTCCACTTT. The whole variable domain, remainder taken from reference TRBV19 and TRBJ1-6, is DGGITQSPKYLFRKEGQNVTLSCEQNLNHDAMYWYRQDPGQGLRLIYYSQIVNDFQKGDIAEGYSVSREKKESFPLTVTSAQKNPTAFYLCASSIEQEGFYNSPLHFGNGTRLTVT.

This clonotype was observed at least ten times. This chain joins TRBV7-2 and TRBJ2-7, with TRBD2 matching over 8 bases. The length of the CDR3 is 15 residues. V trimming: 0 bases; J trimming: 6 bases; junction bases outside the gene matches: 7. The germline gives CDR1 SGHTA, CDR2 FQGNSA. DNA for the CDR3: TGTGCCAGCAGCTTAGCGAGTAGCGGGGCTGTCGAGCAGTACTTC. Protein sequence: CASSLASSGAVEQYF.

A word on this clonotype: This may be a read error, as it is one base from a much larger clone. The CDR3 carries no conserved terminal phenylalanine or tryptophan, so it likely arises from a read error. The rearrangement joins TRBV29-1 to TRBJ1-2; no reliable D call. With 2 bases removed from V and 8 bases from J, the gap between germline ends came to 21 bases. Germline V CDR1 and CDR2: SQVTM, ANQGSEA. This CDR3 contains 15 residues. CDR3 sequence (DNA): TGCAGCGTTGAACGACAAGCACTCGAGGCACCGGGCTACACCTCC. Translated, it gives CSVERQALEAPGYTS.

The chain combines TRBV25-1 with TRBJ2-5; D is possibly TRBD1 (6 bases). Looked up from germline, CDR1 is MGHDK and CDR2 is SYGVNS. V was shortened by 4 bases and J by 2 bases, with 14 bases between the two germline ends. The CDR3 sequence is 15 residues long. Written as DNA, the CDR3 is TGTGCCAGCAGTGCTCTAACAGGGAGTCAAGAGACCCAGTACTTC. Protein sequence: CASSALTGSQETQYF.

This clonotype has a count of ten or more. The chain uses TRBV12-3 or TRBV12-4 and TRBJ2-7, with D possibly being TRBD2 (6 bases). CDR3 length: 15 residues. Deletions cut 6 bases from V and 4 bases from J, with 19 bases between. CDR3 coding DNA: TGTGCCAGCAGAGGAGGGAGTAGTCAATCTTACGAGCAGTACTTC. Protein product: CASRGGSSQSYEQYF.

J is TRBJ1-3 and V is TRBV15; 9 bases fit TRBD1. Germline V gene sequence: CDR1 LNHNV, CDR2 YYDKDF (reference sequence). J lost 3 bases, V lost 0 bases, and 3 bases had no gene match. The CDR3 covers 16 residues. CDR3 bases: TGTGCCACCAGCAGAGAACGGACAGGGGATGGAAACACCATATATTTT. Protein sequence: CATSRERTGDGNTIYF.

In DNA form, the CDR3 reads TGTGCCAGCAGCTCGACCCGAAGGGGGGAGACCCAGTACTTC. Its translation: CASSSTRRGETQYF. This chain joins TRBV5-8 and TRBJ2-5; weak D call: TRBD1 (6 bases). The ends were cut back, 3 bases at V and 5 bases at J, with 14 bases in the middle. CDR3 length equals 14 residues. CDR1 and CDR2 from the germline V gene are SGHTS and YDEGEE.

The genes are TRBV7-9 and TRBJ2-7; TRBD1 matches 10 bases. V lost 5 bases and J lost 5; bases outside the gene matches: 6. Germline CDR1 reads SEHNR; CDR2 reads FQNEAQ (reference sequence). The CDR3 has 14 residues. The CDR3 reads CASSGPGQGNEQYF. For the CDR3, the DNA is TGTGCCAGCAGCGGACCGGGACAGGGGAACGAGCAGTACTTC. Supplemented by reference TRBV7-9 and TRBJ2-7, the full variable domain reads DTGVSQNPRHKITKRGQNVTFRCDPISEHNRLYWYRQTLGQGPEFLTYFQNEAQLEKSRLLSDRFSAERPKGSFSTLEIQRTEQGDSAMYLCASSGPGQGNEQYFGPGTRLTVT.

V gene TRBV2 combines with J gene TRBJ1-1; the D gene is possibly TRBD1 (6 bases). Trimming took 9 bases from V and 5 from J, leaving 19 bases between them. This CDR3 comprises 14 residues. From germline, CDR1 is SNHLY and CDR2 FYNNEI. CDR3 amino acids: CASPQGNSQTEAFF. The DNA of the CDR3 is TGTGCCAGTCCGCAGGGGAATTCGCAAACTGAAGCTTTCTTT.

This clonotype was counted between two and nine times. This chain links TRBV2 with TRBJ1-5, with D unresolved. Germline V gene lookup returns CDR1 SNHLY and CDR2 FYNNEI. V lost 0 bases, J lost 0 bases, and 6 bases lay in between. This CDR3 is 15 amino acids long. CDR3 DNA: TGTGCCAGCAGTGAAGCAGGGTATAGCAATCAGCCCCAGCATTTT. Protein: CASSEAGYSNQPQHF.

The chain employs TRBV6-1 and TRBJ1-5, with D possibly being TRBD1 (6 bases). Germline V CDR1 and CDR2: MNHNS, SASEGT. The length of the CDR3 is 15 residues. V lost 1 base and J 2 bases, leaving 9 bases between the germline ends. The CDR3 protein is CASSEEGGGNQPQHF. As DNA, the CDR3 is TGTGCCAGCAGTGAAGAGGGGGGAGGCAATCAGCCCCAGCATTTT.

In the case of this clonotype: At one end the junction does not follow the germline gene, possibly because of a read error. J is TRBJ2-7 and V is TRBV5-5; D call uncertain. Germline CDR1 and CDR2: SGHKS and YYEKEE (reference sequence). The CDR3 contains 13 residues. The DNA for the CDR3 is TGCGCCAGCGCCCCCGCGGCCACCTACGAGCAGTACTTC. It specifies CASAPAATYEQYF. Drawing the rest from reference TRBV5-5 and TRBJ2-7, the complete variable domain is DAGVTQSPTHLIKTRGQQVTLRCSPISGHKSVSWYQQVLGQGPQFIFQYYEKEERGRGNFPDRFSARQFPNYSSELNVNALLLGDSALYLCASAPAATYEQYFGPGTRLTVT.

This clonotype was seen a single time. The chain joins TRBV5-5 to TRBJ1-2; 9 nucleotides agree with TRBD1. V gave up 4 bases and J gave up 7 bases; unmatched junction bases: 8. The germline CDR1 and CDR2 sequences are SGHKS and YYEKEE (reference sequence). The CDR3 totals 14 residues. CDR3 region: CASSEGTGIGGYTF. The CDR3 DNA reads TGTGCCAGCAGCGAAGGGACAGGGATCGGTGGCTACACCTTC.

This clonotype was seen many times. The gene calls are TRBV7-9 and TRBJ1-2; D gene ambiguous. V was shortened by 2 bases and J by 6 bases, with 13 bases between the two germline ends. Germline CDR1 SEHNR, CDR2 FQNEAQ (reference sequence). CDR3 length: 14 amino acids. The CDR3 DNA reads TGTGCCAGCAGCTTAACGTGGACGGGGAATGGCTACACCTTC. It is translated as CASSLTWTGNGYTF. The complete variable domain, with remaining parts taken from reference TRBV7-9 and TRBJ1-2, reads DTGVSQNPRHKITKRGQNVTFRCDPISEHNRLYWYRQTLGQGPEFLTYFQNEAQLEKSRLLSDRFSAERPKGSFSTLEIQRTEQGDSAMYLCASSLTWTGNGYTFGSGTRLTVV.

This clonotype was seen a handful of times. It is likely a read error, because the conserved phenylalanine at the end of the CDR3 is missing. It is unclear where the CDR3 begins or ends on the DNA, so no DNA is shown, and the CDR3 is as TCRdb lists it. The rearrangement uses TRBV7-3 and TRBJ1-6. Looked up from germline, CDR1 is SGHTA and CDR2 is FQGTGA. The CDR3 adds up to 10 amino acids, both ends counted. CDR3 amino acids: CASSLTVHSS.

This chain connects TRBV6-5 to TRBJ2-7; TRBD1 might be the D (6 bases). This CDR3 contains 16 residues. The germline CDR1 and CDR2 sequences are MNHEY and SVGAGI. V was pared by 3 bases and J by 3 bases, with 18 bases between. The CDR3 spells CASSYTRDRLFYEQYF. Written as DNA, the CDR3 is TGTGCCAGCAGTTATACCCGCGACAGGTTATTCTACGAGCAGTACTTC.

J is TRBJ2-2 and V is TRBV7-6; 9 nucleotides align to TRBD1. J was trimmed by 7 bases and V by 3 bases; bases with no gene match: 18. The CDR3 length is 19 residues. Germline CDR1 reads SGHVS; CDR2 reads FNYEAQ. CDR3 sequence: CASSLYEMRDRVLYGELFF. Here the CDR3 DNA reads TGTGCCAGCAGCTTGTATGAAATGCGGGACAGGGTCTTATACGGGGAGCTGTTTTTT.

The chain carries TRBV29-1 and TRBJ1-5; 8 nucleotides match TRBD1. Germline V gene data show CDR1 as SQVTM and CDR2 as ANQGSEA. The CDR3 is made up of 14 amino acids. V gave up 6 bases and J gave up 3 bases; unmatched junction bases: 7. CDR3 sequence: CSVGTGANNQPQHF. Written as DNA, the CDR3 is TGCAGCGTGGGGACAGGCGCCAACAATCAGCCCCAGCATTTT. Variable domain in full (rest from reference TRBV29-1 and TRBJ1-5): SAVISQKPSRDICQRGTSLTIQCQVDSQVTMMFWYRQQPGQSLTLIATANQGSEATYESGFVIDKFPISRPNLTFSTLTVSNMSPEDSSIYLCSVGTGANNQPQHFGDGTRLSIL.

The rearrangement joins TRBV19 to TRBJ2-2; D is unresolved. Trimming left V 7 bases short and J 3 bases short, with 12 bases between. This CDR3 region has 14 residues. The germline V gene encodes CDR1 LNHDA and CDR2 SQIVND (reference sequence). CDR3 sequence reads: CASKRKRDTGELFF. The CDR3 coding sequence is TGTGCCAGTAAACGGAAAAGAGACACCGGGGAGCTGTTTTTT.

V and J are TRBV7-9 and TRBJ2-5; D is unclear. V was cut by 4 bases and J by 1 base, with 7 bases left in between. CDR3 length: 13 amino acids. Germline assignment: CDR1 SEHNR and CDR2 FQNEAQ (reference sequence). The CDR3 DNA reads as TGTGCCAGCAGCTGGGCCCTCCAAGAGACCCAGTACTTC. The encoded protein is CASSWALQETQYF.